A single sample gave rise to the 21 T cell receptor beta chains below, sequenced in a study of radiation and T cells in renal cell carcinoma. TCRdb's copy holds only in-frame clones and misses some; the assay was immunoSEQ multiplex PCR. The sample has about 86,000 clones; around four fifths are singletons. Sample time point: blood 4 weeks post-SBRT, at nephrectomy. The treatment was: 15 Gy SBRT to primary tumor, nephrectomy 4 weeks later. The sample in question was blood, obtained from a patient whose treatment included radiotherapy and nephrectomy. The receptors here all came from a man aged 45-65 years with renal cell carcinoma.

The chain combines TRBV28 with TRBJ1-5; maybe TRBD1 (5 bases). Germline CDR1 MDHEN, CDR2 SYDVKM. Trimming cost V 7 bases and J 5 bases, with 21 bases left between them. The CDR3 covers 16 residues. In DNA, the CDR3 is TGTGCCAGCACTCCCCCCCGGGAGGGGTGGGATCAGCCCCAGCATTTT. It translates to CASTPPREGWDQPQHF.

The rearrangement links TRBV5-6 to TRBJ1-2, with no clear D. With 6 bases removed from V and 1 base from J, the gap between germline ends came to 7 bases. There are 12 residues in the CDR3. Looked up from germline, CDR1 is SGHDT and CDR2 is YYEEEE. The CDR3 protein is CASTTDNYGYTF. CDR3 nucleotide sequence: TGTGCCAGCACAACTGATAACTATGGCTACACCTTC.

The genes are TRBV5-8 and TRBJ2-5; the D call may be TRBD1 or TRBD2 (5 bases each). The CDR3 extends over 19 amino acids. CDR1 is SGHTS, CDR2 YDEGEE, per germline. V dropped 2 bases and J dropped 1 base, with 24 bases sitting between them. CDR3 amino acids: CASSFRQLGAGPIQETQYF. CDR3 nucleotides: TGTGCCAGCAGCTTTCGTCAACTGGGAGCAGGGCCCATCCAAGAGACCCAGTACTTC.

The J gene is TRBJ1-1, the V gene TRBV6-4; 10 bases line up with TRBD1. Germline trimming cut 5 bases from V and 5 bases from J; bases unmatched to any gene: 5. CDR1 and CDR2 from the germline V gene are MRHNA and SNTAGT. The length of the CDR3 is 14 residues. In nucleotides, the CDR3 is TGTGCCAGCAGTAACCCGGGACAGGGGACTGAAGCTTTCTTT. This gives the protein CASSNPGQGTEAFF.

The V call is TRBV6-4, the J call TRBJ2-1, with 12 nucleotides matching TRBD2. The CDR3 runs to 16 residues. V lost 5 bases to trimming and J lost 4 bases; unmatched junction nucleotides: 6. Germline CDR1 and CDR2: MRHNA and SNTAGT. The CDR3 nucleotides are TGTGCCAGCAGTCCACTAGCGGGGGGTCTTTACAATGAGCAGTTCTTC. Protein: CASSPLAGGLYNEQFF.

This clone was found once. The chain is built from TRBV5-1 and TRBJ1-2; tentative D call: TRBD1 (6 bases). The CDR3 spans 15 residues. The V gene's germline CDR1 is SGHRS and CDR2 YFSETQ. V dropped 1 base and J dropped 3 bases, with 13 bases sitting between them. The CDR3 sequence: CASSLRTERDYGYTF. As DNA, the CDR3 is TGCGCCAGCAGCTTGCGGACAGAGAGGGACTATGGCTACACCTTC.

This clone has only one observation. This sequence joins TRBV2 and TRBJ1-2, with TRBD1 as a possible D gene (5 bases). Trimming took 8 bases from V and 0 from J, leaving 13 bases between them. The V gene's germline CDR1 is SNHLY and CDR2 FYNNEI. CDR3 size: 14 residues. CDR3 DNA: TGTGCCAGCGCGGGGCAGGGTTCTAACTATGGCTACACCTTC. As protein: CASAGQGSNYGYTF.

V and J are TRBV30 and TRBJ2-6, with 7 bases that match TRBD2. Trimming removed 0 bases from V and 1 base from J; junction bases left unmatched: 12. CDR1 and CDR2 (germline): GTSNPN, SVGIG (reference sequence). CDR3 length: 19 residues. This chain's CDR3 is CAWSVLSFSGTSGANVLTF. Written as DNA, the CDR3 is TGTGCCTGGAGTGTACTCTCTTTCAGCGGGACTTCTGGGGCCAACGTCCTGACTTTC.

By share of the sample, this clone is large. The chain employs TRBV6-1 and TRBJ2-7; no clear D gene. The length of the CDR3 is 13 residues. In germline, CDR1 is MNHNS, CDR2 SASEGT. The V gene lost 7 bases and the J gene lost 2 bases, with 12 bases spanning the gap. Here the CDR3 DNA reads TGTGCCAGCATCCCGGACGTAACCTACGAGCAGTACTTC. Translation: CASIPDVTYEQYF.

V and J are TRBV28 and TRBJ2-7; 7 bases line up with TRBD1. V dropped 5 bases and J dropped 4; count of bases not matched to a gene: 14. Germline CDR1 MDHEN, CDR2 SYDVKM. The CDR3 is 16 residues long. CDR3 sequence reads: CASSPAGETGSYEQYF. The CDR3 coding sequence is TGTGCCAGCAGTCCAGCAGGGGAGACAGGGTCGTACGAGCAGTACTTC. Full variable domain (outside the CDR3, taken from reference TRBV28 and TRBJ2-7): DVKVTQSSRYLVKRTGEKVFLECVQDMDHENMFWYRQDPGLGLRLIYFSYDVKMKEKGDIPEGYSVSREKKERFSLILESASTNQTSMYLCASSPAGETGSYEQYFGPGTRLTVT.

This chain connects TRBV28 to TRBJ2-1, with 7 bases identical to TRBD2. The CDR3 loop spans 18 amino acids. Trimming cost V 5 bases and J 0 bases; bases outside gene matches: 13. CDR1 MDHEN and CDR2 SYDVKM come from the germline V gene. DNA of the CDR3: TGTGCCAGCAGTGGGGATGGGCGGGAGAAGACCTCCTACAATGAGCAGTTCTTC. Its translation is CASSGDGREKTSYNEQFF.

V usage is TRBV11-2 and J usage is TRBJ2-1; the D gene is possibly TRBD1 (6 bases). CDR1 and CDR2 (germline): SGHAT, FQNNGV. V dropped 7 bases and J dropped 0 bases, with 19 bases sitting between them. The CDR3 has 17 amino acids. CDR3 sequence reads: CASNQRTGLSSYNEQFF. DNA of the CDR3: TGTGCCAGCAACCAAAGAACAGGGTTGAGCTCCTACAATGAGCAGTTCTTC.

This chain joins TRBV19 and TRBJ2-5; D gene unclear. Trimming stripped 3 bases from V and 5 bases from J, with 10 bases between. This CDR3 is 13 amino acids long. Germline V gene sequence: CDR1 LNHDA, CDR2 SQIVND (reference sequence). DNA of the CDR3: TGTGCCAGTAGTATGGAACGTTGGGAGACCCAGTACTTC. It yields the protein CASSMERWETQYF.

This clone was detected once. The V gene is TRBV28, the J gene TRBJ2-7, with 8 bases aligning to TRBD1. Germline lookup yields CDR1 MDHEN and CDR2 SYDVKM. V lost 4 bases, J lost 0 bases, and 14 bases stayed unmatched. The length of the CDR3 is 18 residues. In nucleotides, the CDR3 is TGTGCCAGCAGTTCAACAACAAACAGGGGGTTAAGCTCCTACGAGCAGTACTTC. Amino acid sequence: CASSSTTNRGLSSYEQYF.

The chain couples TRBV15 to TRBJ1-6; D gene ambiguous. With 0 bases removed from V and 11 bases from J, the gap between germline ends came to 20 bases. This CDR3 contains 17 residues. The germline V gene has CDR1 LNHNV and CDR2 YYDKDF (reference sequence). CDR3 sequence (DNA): TGTGCCACCAGCAGAGATGGCATACGGGGTACGGGAACACCCCTCCACTTT. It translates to CATSRDGIRGTGTPLHF.

This CDR3 reads CASSLETGVLHF. Here the CDR3 DNA reads TGTGCCAGCAGTTTGGAGACCGGGGTCCTCCACTTT. This chain links TRBV28 with TRBJ1-6; no reliable D call. This CDR3 spans 12 amino acids. Germline V gene lookup returns CDR1 MDHEN and CDR2 SYDVKM. Trimming stripped 3 bases from V and 15 bases from J, with 12 bases between.

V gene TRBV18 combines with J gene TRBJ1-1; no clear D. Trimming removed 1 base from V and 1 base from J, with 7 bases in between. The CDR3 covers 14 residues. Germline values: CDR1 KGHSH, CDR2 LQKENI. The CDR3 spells CASSPRGGNTEAFF. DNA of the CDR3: TGTGCCAGCTCACCACGAGGAGGGAACACTGAAGCTTTCTTT. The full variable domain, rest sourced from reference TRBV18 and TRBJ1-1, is NAGVMQNPRHLVRRRGQEARLRCSPMKGHSHVYWYRQLPEEGLKFMVYLQKENIIDESGMPKERFSAEFPKEGPSILRIQQVVRGDSAAYFCASSPRGGNTEAFFGQGTRLTVV.

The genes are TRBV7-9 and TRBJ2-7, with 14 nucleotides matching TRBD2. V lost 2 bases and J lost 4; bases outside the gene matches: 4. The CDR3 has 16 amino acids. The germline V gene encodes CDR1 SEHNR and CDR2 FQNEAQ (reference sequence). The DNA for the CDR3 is TGTGCCAGCAGCTTACGAGGACTAGCGGGGGGATACGAGCAGTACTTC. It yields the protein CASSLRGLAGGYEQYF.

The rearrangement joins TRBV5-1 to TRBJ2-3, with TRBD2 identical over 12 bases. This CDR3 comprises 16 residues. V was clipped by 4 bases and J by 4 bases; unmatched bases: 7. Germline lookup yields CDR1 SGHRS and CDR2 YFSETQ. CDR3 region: CASSVTSGSGSDTQYF. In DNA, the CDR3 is TGCGCCAGCAGCGTGACTAGCGGGAGTGGCTCAGATACGCAGTATTTT. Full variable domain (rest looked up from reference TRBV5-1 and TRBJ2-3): KAGVTQTPRYLIKTRGQQVTLSCSPISGHRSVSWYQQTPGQGLQFLFEYFSETQRNKGNFPGRFSGRQFSNSRSEMNVSTLELGDSALYLCASSVTSGSGSDTQYFGPGTRLTVL.

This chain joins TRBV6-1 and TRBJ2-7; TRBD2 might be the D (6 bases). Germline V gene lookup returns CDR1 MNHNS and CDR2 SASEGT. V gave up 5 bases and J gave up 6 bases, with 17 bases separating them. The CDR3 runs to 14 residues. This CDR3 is CASSIRGNTVEQYF. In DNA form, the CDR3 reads TGTGCCAGCAGTATTCGGGGGAATACTGTCGAGCAGTACTTC.

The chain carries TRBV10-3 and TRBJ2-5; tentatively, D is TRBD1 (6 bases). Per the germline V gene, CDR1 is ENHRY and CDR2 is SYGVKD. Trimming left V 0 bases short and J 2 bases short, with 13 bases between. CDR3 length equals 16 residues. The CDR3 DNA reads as TGTGCCATCAGTGAGTCTACGGGCAGGGGTCAAGAGACCCAGTACTTC. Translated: CAISESTGRGQETQYF.